The sequence of this T cell receptor beta chain was determined in a study of T cell clonotyping in hematopoietic cell transplantation. The study's findings and limits: Few recipient clonotypes overlapped donors; over 95% were de novo at given depth.

For this clone: The target antigen is unknown.

This CDR3 contains 15 residues. Germline V gene sequence: CDR1 SGHRS, CDR2 YFSETQ. V was cut by 2 bases and J by 5 bases, with 16 bases left in between. Assay: immunoSEQ multiplex PCR; the TCRdb copy retains only in-frame clones and omits some. The table lists roughly 44,000 clones, 95% of them singletons, with approximately 0.9% in the top ten. Sequenced: peripheral blood mononuclear cells. This TCR came from a man younger than 45 in good health. Some clones in this sample may be carry-over from other donors' samples. This rearrangement joins TRBV5-1 to TRBJ2-5; D might be TRBD1 or TRBD2, each matching 6 bases. This CDR3 reads CASSFSGDRSETQYF. CDR3 DNA: TGCGCCAGCAGCTTCTCGGGAGACAGGTCGGAGACCCAGTACTTC.